The T cell receptor beta chain described here comes from a study of T cell repertoires in cytomegalovirus infection. Study-wide context: Recently described HLA-C-restricted plus well-studied HLA-B-restricted CMV epitopes were used. Regarding the study as a whole: The ex vivo response was dominated by HLA-C-restricted CMV-specific TCR beta clonotypes.

From the reads, TCRdb called clonotypes with MiXCR, one entry per CDR3 protein. The sample contains about 830,000 distinct CDR3 sequences, roughly 33% of which appear only once. This CDR3 spans 14 amino acids. V lost 3 bases and J lost 3, with 14 bases in between. The V gene's germline CDR1 is DFQATT and CDR2 SNEGSKA (reference sequence). In this sample, this clonotype turned up a few times. Its specificity is not known. J is TRBJ1-2 and V is TRBV20-1; weak D call: TRBD1 (6 bases). The sequencing used cultured CD8+ T cells from PBMCs, collected from culture after CMV antigen stimulation. This TCR was sampled from a human donor in good health (CMV status not recorded). Some clones in this sample may be carry-over from other donors' samples. For the CDR3, the DNA is TGCAGTGCTAGGTTTAAACAGGGTCACTATGGCTACACCTTC. Its translation: CSARFKQGHYGYTF.